The present T cell receptor beta chain was sequenced within a study of beta chain features in type 1 diabetes. Study overall: Examination spanned around 100,000,000 sorted cells from all samples. Study-wide results and caveats: Fewer junction insertions and more nucleotide deletions appeared in type 1 diabetes patients. All four CD4+ subsets of Type 1 diabetes patients contained TCRB CDR3s that were moderately but significantly shorter.

Of the isolated RNA, all was reverse transcribed, and so the sequenced material was expressed TCRB transcripts. Measured with immunoSEQ multiplex PCR; TCRdb has only the in-frame clones, and not every one. The profile covers roughly 380,000 clones, with about 20% appearing a single time and 0.044% taken by the ten largest. Only a few counts were recorded for this clone. Its antigen is unidentified. With 0 bases clipped from V and 3 bases from J, the junction kept 0 bases outside the gene matches. The germline V gene encodes CDR1 SGHKS and CDR2 YYEKEE (reference sequence). The CDR3 contains 14 residues.

The sequencing input was naive CD4+ T cells from blood. This sequence was found in a woman younger than 35 in good health. V gene TRBV5-5 combines with J gene TRBJ2-7; 10 positions agree with TRBD1. CDR3 sequence: CASSLGTGGYEQYF. CDR3 in DNA: TGTGCCAGCAGCTTGGGGACAGGGGGCTACGAGCAGTACTTC.